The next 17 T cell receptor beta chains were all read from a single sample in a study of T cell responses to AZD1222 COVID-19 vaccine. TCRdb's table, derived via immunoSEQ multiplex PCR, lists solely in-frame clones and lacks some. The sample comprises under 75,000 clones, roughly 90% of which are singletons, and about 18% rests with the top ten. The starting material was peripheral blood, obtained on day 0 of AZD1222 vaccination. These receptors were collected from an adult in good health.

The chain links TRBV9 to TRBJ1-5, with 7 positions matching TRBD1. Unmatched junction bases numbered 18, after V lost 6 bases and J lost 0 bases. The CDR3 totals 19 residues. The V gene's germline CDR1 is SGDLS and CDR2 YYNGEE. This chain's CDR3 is CASTCSDEGADYSNQPQHF. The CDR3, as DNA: TGTGCCAGCACCTGTAGTGACGAGGGGGCCGATTATAGCAATCAGCCCCAGCATTTT.

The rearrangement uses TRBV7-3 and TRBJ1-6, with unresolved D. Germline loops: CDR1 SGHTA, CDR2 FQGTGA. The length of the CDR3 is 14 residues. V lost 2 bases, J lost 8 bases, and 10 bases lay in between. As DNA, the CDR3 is TGTGCCAGCAGCTTAGCAGGTGAAGATTCACCCCTCCACTTT. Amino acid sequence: CASSLAGEDSPLHF.

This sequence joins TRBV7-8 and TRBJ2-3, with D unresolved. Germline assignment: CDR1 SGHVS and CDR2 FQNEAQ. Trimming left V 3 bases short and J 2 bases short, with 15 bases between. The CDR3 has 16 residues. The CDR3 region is CASSFLAYAITDTQYF. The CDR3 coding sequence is TGTGCCAGCAGCTTCCTCGCATACGCGATCACAGATACGCAGTATTTT.

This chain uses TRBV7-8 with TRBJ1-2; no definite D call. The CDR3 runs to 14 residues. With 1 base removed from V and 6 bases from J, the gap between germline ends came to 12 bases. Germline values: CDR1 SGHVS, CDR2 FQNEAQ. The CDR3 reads CASSLGGLFDGYTF. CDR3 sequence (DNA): TGTGCCAGCAGCTTAGGAGGGTTGTTTGATGGCTACACCTTC.

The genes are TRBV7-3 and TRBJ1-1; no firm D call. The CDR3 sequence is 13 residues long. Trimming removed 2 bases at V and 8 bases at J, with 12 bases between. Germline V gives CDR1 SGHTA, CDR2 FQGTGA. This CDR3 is CASSLRSGEEAFF. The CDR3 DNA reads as TGTGCCAGCAGCTTACGTTCGGGTGAAGAAGCTTTCTTT.

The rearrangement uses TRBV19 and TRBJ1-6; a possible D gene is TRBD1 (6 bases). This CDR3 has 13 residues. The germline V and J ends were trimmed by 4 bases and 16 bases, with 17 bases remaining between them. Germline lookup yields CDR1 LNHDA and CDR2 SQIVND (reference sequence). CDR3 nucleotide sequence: TGTGCCAGTAGTACTCAGACAGGTCTGGGGCTCCACTTT. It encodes CASSTQTGLGLHF.

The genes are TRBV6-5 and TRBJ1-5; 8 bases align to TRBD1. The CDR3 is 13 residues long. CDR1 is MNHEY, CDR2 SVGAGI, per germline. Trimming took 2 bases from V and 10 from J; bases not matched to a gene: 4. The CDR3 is CASSYGRGQPQHF. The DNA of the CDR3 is TGTGCCAGCAGTTACGGCAGGGGGCAACCCCAGCATTTT.

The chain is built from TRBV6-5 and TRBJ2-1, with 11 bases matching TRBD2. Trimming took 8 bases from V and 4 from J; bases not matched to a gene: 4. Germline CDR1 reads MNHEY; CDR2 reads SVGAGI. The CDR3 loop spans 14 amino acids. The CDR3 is CASQASGRYNEQFF. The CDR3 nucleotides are TGTGCCAGCCAGGCTAGCGGGAGGTACAATGAGCAGTTCTTC.

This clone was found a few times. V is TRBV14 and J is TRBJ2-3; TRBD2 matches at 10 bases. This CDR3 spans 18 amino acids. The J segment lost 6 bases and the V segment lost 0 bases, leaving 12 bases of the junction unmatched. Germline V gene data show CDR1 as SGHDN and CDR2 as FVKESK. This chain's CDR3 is CASSQEGWLAGAGDTQYF. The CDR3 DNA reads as TGTGCCAGCAGCCAAGAGGGGTGGCTAGCGGGAGCCGGGGATACGCAGTATTTT.

The DNA for the CDR3 is TGCGCCAGCAGCCAAGATGTTGCCTCCCCGTTCTTC. The encoded protein is CASSQDVASPFF. V and J are TRBV4-1 and TRBJ2-1; D is ambiguous. There are 12 residues in the CDR3. V gave up 0 bases and J gave up 15 bases, with 12 bases separating them. Per the germline V gene, CDR1 is MGHRA and CDR2 is YSYEKL.

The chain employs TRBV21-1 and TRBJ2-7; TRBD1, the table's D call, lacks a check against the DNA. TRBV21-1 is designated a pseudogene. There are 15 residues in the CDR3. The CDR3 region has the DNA TGTGCCAGCAGCAAACTTTACACAGGGCTCTGCGAGCAGTACTTC. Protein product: CASSKLYTGLCEQYF.

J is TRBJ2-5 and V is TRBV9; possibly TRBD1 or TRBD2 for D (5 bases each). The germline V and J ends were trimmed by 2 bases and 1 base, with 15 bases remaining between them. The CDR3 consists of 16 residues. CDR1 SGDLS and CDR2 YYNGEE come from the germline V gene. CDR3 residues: CASSVGTHSFQETQYF. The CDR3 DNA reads TGTGCCAGCAGCGTCGGGACCCACTCCTTCCAAGAGACCCAGTACTTC. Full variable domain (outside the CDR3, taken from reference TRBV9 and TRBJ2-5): DSGVTQTPKHLITATGQRVTLRCSPRSGDLSVYWYQQSLDQGLQFLIQYYNGEERAKGNILERFSAQQFPDLHSELNLSSLELGDSALYFCASSVGTHSFQETQYFGPGTRLLVL.

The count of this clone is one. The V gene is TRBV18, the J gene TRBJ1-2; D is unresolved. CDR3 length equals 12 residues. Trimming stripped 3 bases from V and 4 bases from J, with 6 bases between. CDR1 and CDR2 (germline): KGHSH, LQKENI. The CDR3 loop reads CASSPDTYGYTF. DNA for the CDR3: TGTGCCAGCTCACCCGACACCTATGGCTACACCTTC.

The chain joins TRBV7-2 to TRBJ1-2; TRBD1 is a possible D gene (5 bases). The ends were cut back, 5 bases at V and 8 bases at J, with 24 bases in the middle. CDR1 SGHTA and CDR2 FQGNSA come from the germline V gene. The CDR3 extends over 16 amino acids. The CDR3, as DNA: TGTGCCAGCAGCACAAACGGACCGGGGGTGGAAAAAGGCTACACCTTC. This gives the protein CASSTNGPGVEKGYTF.

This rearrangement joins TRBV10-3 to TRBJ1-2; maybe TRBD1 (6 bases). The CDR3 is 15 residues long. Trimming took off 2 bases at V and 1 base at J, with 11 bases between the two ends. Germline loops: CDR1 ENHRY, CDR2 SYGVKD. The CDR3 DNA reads TGTGCCATCAGTGAGAGGGGGGGCAGTAACTATGGCTACACCTTC. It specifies CAISERGGSNYGYTF.

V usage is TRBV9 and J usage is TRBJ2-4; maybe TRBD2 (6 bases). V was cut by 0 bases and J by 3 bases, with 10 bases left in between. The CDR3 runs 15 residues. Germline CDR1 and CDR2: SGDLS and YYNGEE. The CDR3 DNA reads TGTGCCAGCAGCGTAGGGGGGGTCGGCAAAAACATTCAGTACTTC. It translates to CASSVGGVGKNIQYF.

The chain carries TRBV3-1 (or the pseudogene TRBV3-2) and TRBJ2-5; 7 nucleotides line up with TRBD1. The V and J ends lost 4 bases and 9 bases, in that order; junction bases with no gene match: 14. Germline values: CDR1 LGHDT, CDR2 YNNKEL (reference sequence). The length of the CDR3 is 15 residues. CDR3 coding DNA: TGTGCCAGCAGCCCCGGGACAGCTGTTGTTCTGGCCCAGTACTTC. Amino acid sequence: CASSPGTAVVLAQYF.